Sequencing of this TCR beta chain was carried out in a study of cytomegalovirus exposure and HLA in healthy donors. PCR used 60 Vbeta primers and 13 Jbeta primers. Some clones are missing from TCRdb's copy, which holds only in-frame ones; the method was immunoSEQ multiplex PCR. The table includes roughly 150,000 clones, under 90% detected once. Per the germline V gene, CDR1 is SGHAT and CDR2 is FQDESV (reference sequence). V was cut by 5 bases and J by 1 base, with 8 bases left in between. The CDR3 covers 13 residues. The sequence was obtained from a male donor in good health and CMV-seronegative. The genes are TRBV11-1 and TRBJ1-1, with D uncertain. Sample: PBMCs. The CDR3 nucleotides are TGTGCCAGCAGCCGTAACTCGAACACTGAAGCTTTCTTT. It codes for CASSRNSNTEAFF.